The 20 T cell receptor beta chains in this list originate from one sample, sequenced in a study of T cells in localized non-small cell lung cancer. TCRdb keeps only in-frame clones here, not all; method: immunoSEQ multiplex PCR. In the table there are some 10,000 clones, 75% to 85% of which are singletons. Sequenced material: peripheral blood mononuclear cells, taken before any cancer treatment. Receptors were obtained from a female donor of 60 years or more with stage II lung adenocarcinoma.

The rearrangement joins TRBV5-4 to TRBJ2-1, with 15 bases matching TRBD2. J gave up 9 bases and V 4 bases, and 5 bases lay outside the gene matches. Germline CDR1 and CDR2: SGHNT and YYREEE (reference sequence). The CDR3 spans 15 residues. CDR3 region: CASSLRTSGRVEQFF. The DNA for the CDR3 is TGTGCCAGCAGCCTTCGGACTAGCGGGAGGGTTGAGCAGTTCTTC.

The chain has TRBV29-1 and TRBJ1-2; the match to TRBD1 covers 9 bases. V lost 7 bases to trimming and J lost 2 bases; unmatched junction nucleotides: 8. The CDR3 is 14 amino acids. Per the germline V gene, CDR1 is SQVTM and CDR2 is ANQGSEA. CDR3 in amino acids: CSGGQGGGNYGYTF. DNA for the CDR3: TGCAGCGGGGGACAGGGAGGAGGGAACTATGGCTACACCTTC. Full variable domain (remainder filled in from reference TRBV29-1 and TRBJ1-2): SAVISQKPSRDICQRGTSLTIQCQVDSQVTMMFWYRQQPGQSLTLIATANQGSEATYESGFVIDKFPISRPNLTFSTLTVSNMSPEDSSIYLCSGGQGGGNYGYTFGSGTRLTVV.

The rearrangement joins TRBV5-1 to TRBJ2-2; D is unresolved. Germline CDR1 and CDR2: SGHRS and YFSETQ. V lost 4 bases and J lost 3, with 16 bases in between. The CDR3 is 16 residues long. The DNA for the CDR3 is TGCGCCAGCAGCGAAATCCTAGGGATTTACACCGGGGAGCTGTTTTTT. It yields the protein CASSEILGIYTGELFF. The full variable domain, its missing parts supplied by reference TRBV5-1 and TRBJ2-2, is KAGVTQTPRYLIKTRGQQVTLSCSPISGHRSVSWYQQTPGQGLQFLFEYFSETQRNKGNFPGRFSGRQFSNSRSEMNVSTLELGDSALYLCASSEILGIYTGELFFGEGSRLTVL.

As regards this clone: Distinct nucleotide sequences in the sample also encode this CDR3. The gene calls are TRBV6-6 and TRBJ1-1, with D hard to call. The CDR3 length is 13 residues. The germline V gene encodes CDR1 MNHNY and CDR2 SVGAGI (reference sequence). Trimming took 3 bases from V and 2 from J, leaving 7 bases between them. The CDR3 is CASSYSRNTEAFF. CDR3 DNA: TGTGCCAGCAGTTATTCACGAAACACTGAAGCTTTCTTT.

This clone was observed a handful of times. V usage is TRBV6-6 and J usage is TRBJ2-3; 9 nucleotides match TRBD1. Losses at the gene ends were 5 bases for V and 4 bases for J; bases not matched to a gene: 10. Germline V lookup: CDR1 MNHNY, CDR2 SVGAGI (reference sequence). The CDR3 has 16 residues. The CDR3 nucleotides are TGTGCCAGCAGTCGCCGGGGGGACAGGGTCCCAGATACGCAGTATTTT. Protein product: CASSRRGDRVPDTQYF.

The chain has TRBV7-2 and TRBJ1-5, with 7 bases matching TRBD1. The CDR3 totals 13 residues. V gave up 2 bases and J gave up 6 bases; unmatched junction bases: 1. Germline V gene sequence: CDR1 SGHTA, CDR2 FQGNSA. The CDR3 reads CASSLRGPQPQHF. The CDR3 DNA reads TGTGCCAGCAGCTTAAGGGGGCCTCAGCCCCAGCATTTT.

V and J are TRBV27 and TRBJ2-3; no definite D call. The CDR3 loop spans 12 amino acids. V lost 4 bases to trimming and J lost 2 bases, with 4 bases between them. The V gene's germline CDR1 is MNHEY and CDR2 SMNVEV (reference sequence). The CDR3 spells CASSYYTDTQYF. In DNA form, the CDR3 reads TGTGCCAGCAGTTACTACACAGATACGCAGTATTTT.

The CDR3 spells CAISEVGDRSSYEQYF. The CDR3 coding sequence is TGTGCCATCAGTGAAGTCGGGGACCGCAGCTCCTACGAGCAGTACTTC. V is TRBV10-3 and J is TRBJ2-7; possibly TRBD1 or TRBD2 for D (5 bases each). CDR3 length: 16 residues. Germline V gene sequence: CDR1 ENHRY, CDR2 SYGVKD. The germline V and J ends were trimmed by 3 bases and 0 bases, with 15 bases remaining between them.

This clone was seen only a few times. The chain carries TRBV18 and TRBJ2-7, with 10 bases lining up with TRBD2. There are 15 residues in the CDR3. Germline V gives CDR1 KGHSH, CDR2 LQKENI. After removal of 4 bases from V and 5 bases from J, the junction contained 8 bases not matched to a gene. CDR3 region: CASSRPSGSWNEQYF. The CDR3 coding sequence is TGTGCCAGCTCACGCCCTAGCGGGAGTTGGAACGAGCAGTACTTC.

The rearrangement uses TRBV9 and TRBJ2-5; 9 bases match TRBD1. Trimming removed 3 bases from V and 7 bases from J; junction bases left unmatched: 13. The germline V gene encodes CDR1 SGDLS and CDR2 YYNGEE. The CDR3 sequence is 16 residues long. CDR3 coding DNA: TGTGCCAGCAGCGAGCCCGGGACAGGGCCCTTAGGGACCCAGTACTTC. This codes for CASSEPGTGPLGTQYF.

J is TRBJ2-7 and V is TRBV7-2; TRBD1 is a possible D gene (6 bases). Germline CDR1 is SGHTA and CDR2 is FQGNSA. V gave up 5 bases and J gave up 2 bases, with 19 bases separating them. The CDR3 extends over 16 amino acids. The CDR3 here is CASSVPGTRGAYEQYF. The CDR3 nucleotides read TGTGCCAGCAGCGTCCCGGGGACAAGAGGGGCCTACGAGCAGTACTTC. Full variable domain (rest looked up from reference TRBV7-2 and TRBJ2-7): GAGVSQSPSNKVTEKGKDVELRCDPISGHTALYWYRQSLGQGLEFLIYFQGNSAPDKSGLPSDRFSAERTGGSVSTLTIQRTQQEDSAVYLCASSVPGTRGAYEQYFGPGTRLTVT.

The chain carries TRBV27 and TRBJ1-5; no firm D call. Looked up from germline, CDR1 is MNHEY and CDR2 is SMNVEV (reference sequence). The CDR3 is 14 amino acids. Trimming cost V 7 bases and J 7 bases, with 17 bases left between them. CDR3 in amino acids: CASKPMGRVQPQHF. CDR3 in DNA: TGTGCCAGCAAACCGATGGGCCGTGTCCAGCCCCAGCATTTT.

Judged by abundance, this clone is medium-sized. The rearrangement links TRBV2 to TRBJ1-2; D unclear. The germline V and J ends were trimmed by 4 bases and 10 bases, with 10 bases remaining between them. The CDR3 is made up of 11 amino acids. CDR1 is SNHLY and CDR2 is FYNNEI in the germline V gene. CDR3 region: CASSVSLAYTF. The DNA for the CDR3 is TGTGCCAGCAGTGTATCCCTCGCCTACACCTTC.

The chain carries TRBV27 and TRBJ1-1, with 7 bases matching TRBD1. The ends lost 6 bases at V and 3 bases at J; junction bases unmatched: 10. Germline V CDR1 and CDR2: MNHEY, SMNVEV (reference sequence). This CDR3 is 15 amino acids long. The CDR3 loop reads CASSLLPGQYTEAFF. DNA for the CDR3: TGTGCCAGCAGCCTCCTCCCGGGACAGTACACTGAAGCTTTCTTT.

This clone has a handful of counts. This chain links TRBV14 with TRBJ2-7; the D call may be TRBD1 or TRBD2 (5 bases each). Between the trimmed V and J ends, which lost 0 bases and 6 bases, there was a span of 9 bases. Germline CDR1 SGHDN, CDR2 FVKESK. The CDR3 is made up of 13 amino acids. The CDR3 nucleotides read TGTGCCAGCAGCCAAGAGCCGGGGCGCGAGCAGTACTTC. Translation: CASSQEPGREQYF.

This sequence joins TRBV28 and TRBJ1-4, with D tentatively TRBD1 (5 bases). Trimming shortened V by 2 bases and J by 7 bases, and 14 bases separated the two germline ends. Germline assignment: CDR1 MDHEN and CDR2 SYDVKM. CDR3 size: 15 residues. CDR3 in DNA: TGTGCCAGCAGTTTACGCGGGGGTACGAGTGAAAAACTGTTTTTT. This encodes CASSLRGGTSEKLFF.

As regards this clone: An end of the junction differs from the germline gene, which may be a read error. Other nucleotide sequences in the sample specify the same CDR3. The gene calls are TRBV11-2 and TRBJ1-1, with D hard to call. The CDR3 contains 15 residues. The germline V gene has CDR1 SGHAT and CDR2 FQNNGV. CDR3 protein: CASSLSPRMNTEAFF. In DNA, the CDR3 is TGTGCTAGCAGCTTAAGTCCGAGGATGAACACTGAAGCTTTCTTT.

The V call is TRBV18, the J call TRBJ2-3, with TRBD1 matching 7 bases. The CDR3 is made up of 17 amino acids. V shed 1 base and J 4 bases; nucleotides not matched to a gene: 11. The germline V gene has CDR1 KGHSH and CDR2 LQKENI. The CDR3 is CASSPQAVLGGSDTQYF. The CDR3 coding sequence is TGTGCCAGCTCACCACAAGCCGTGTTAGGGGGCTCAGATACGCAGTATTTT.

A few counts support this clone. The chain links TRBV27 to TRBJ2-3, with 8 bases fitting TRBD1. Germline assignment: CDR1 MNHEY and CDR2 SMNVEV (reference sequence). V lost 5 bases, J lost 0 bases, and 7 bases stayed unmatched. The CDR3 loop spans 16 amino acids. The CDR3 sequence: CASSLQGATSTDTQYF. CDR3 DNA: TGTGCCAGCAGTCTTCAGGGGGCTACCAGCACAGATACGCAGTATTTT.

The CDR3 DNA sequence: TGTGCCAGCAGCTTCGACAGGGGAGTACAGTACTTC. Encoded protein: CASSFDRGVQYF. The chain joins TRBV5-4 to TRBJ2-5, with TRBD1 matching 8 bases. CDR1 is SGHNT and CDR2 is YYREEE in the germline V gene (reference sequence). CDR3 length: 12 amino acids. After removal of 2 bases from V and 11 bases from J, the junction contained 5 bases not matched to a gene.